This T cell receptor (beta chain) stems from a study of cytomegalovirus exposure and HLA in healthy donors. Germline CDR1 reads SGHAT; CDR2 reads FQNNGV. The CDR3 totals 12 residues. Trimming took 1 base from V and 10 from J, leaving 5 bases between them. The PCR had 60 Vbeta and 13 Jbeta primers. Repertoires were generated with immunoSEQ multiplex PCR, while TCRdb's copy carries only in-frame clones and drops some. The profile shows fewer than 110,000 clones, approximately 72% of them singletons. The sequence derives from a woman in her 40s in good health and CMV-seronegative. Sequenced input: PBMCs. V is TRBV11-2 and J is TRBJ1-6; D ambiguous. The CDR3 region is CASSLGASPLHF. CDR3 sequence (DNA): TGTGCCAGCAGCTTAGGGGCCTCACCCCTCCACTTT.